The next 7 T cell receptor beta chains were all read from a single sample in a study of identical twins (TCRdb year 2016). The method behind the library was 5' RACE. For sequencing, an Illumina HiSeq 2000 was employed. The public reads were reprocessed in TCRdb via fastp at Q25 and MiXCR, keeping in-frame beta chains. Rows are combined by CDR3 protein, so each entry shows the most common genes and DNA. A total of 420,000 or so distinct CDR3 sequences appear in this sample, about 18% of them only once. The ten largest account for more than 10% of the sample. Sequencing used naive T cells sorted from blood. The sample's cell subset or site, from its label and the paper: cells isolated with a human naive T-cell isolation kit. Source of these receptors: a man aged 50 or older in good health.

The chain couples TRBV7-9 to TRBJ1-6, with 10 bases identical to TRBD1. Trimming removed 6 bases from V and 7 bases from J; junction bases left unmatched: 6. CDR3 length equals 15 residues. The germline gives CDR1 SEHNR, CDR2 FQNEAQ (reference sequence). This chain's CDR3 is CASSSPGQGNSPLHF. The CDR3 DNA reads as TGTGCCAGCAGTTCACCGGGACAGGGGAATTCACCCCTCCACTTT.

The chain links TRBV5-1 to TRBJ2-3; 8 bases match TRBD1. Germline lookup yields CDR1 SGHRS and CDR2 YFSETQ. With V trimmed by 4 bases and J by 2 bases, 9 bases remained unmatched. This CDR3 is built from 16 residues. The CDR3 DNA follows: TGCGCCAGCAGCGCCACAGGGGGGTTGAACACAGATACGCAGTATTTT. This encodes CASSATGGLNTDTQYF.

The table lists this clonotype with a few counts. The chain couples TRBV12-3 or TRBV12-4 to TRBJ2-1; 7 nucleotides match TRBD1. This CDR3 is built from 16 residues. V dropped 5 bases and J dropped 5; count of bases not matched to a gene: 12. CDR3 bases: TGTGCCAGCAGTCAACAGGGGTCCCTAGGTGACAATGAGCAGTTCTTC. This codes for CASSQQGSLGDNEQFF.

This clonotype was picked up a small number of times. The V and J genes are TRBV25-1 and TRBJ1-4; D is unresolved. The germline gives CDR1 MGHDK, CDR2 SYGVNS. The CDR3 is 14 amino acids. The V end was cut by 6 bases, the J end by 0 bases, with 8 bases between. The CDR3 reads CASSKYATNEKLFF. The CDR3 region has the DNA TGTGCCAGCAGCAAATATGCAACTAATGAAAAACTGTTTTTT.

The chain combines TRBV6-2 or TRBV6-3 with TRBJ1-5; 8 nucleotides agree with TRBD1. J was trimmed by 5 bases and V by 2 bases; bases with no gene match: 8. From germline, CDR1 is MNHEY and CDR2 SVGEGT. There are 16 residues in the CDR3. CDR3 bases: TGTGCCAGCAGTTACCCTCGACAGGGGAGCTATCAGCCCCAGCATTTT. Its translation is CASSYPRQGSYQPQHF.

The rearrangement links TRBV29-1 to TRBJ2-5; maybe TRBD2 (6 bases). Between the trimmed V and J ends, which lost 7 bases and 4 bases, there was a span of 16 bases. Germline CDR1 SQVTM, CDR2 ANQGSEA. CDR3 length: 13 amino acids. This chain's CDR3 is CSAPRQGGETQYF. The CDR3 bases are TGCAGCGCTCCGAGGCAGGGAGGAGAGACCCAGTACTTC.

The chain carries TRBV18 and TRBJ2-7, with 11 bases lining up with TRBD2. The V segment lost 5 bases and the J segment 3 bases; nucleotides outside the gene matches: 9. Germline V gives CDR1 KGHSH, CDR2 LQKENI. The CDR3 runs 16 residues. For the CDR3, the DNA is TGTGCCAGCTCAACAACTGGGACTAGCGGCTACTACGAGCAGTACTTC. Residues: CASSTTGTSGYYEQYF.